This T cell receptor (beta chain) was sequenced in a study of blood T cell repertoires in COVID-19. The data were produced by immunoSEQ multiplex PCR, yet TCRdb's version contains in-frame clones alone and is incomplete. The sample shows some 130,000 clones, roughly 86% of them seen only once. Germline CDR1 and CDR2: LNHDA and SQIVND (reference sequence). The CDR3 sequence is 15 residues long. V lost 3 bases, J lost 3 bases, and 5 bases stayed unmatched. This clone was seen only once. The rearrangement uses TRBV19 and TRBJ1-5, with 7 bases that match TRBD1. Sequencing was performed on peripheral blood. This clonotype was sampled from a woman between 65 and 79 years old with COVID-19, enrolled during active disease. The CDR3 DNA reads as TGTGCCAGTAGTATTCTACAGGGGTCCAATCAGCCCCAGCATTTT. As protein: CASSILQGSNQPQHF.